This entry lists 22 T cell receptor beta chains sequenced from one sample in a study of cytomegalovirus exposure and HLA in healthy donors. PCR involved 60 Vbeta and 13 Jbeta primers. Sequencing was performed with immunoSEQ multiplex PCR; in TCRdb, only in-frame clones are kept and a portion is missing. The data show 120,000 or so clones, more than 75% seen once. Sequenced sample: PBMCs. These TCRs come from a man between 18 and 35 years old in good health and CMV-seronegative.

The chain's CDR3 is CSVGRDRYGYTF. CDR3 bases: TGCAGCGTTGGGAGGGATCGCTATGGCTACACCTTC. V and J are TRBV29-1 and TRBJ1-2; D not resolved. This CDR3 contains 12 residues. Germline lookup yields CDR1 SQVTM and CDR2 ANQGSEA. V gave up 4 bases and J gave up 4 bases, with 10 bases separating them.

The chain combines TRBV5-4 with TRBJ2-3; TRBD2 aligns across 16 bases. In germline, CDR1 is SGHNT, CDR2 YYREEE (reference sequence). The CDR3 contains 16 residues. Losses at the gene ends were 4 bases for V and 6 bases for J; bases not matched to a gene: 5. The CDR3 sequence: CASSQGLAGGEDTQYF. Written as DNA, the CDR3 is TGTGCCAGCAGCCAGGGACTAGCGGGGGGGGAGGATACGCAGTATTTT.

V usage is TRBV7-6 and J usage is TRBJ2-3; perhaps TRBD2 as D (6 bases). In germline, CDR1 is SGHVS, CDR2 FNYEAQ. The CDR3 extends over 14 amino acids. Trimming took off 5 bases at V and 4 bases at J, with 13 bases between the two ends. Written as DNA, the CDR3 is TGTGCCAGCAGCCCCAGCGGGCCTTCAGATACGCAGTATTTT. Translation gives CASSPSGPSDTQYF.

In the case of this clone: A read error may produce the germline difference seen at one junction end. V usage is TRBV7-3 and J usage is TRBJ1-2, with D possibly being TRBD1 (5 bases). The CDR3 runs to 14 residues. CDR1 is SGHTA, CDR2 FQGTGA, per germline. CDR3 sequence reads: CASSSLPDPGAFAF. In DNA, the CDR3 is TGTGCCAGCAGCTCCCTACCTGACCCTGGGGCGTTCGCCTTC.

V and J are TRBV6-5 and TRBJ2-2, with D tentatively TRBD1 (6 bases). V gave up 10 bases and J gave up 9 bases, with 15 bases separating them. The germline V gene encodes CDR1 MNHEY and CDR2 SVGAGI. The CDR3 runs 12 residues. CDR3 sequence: CATGTSGRELFF. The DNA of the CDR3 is TGTGCCACAGGGACATCTGGGCGGGAGCTGTTTTTT.

The CDR3 DNA sequence: TGTGCCAGCAGCCCCCGGACAGGTCTTAGGTTTGTCTATGGCTACACCTTC. Translated, it gives CASSPRTGLRFVYGYTF. The chain links TRBV14 to TRBJ1-2; 7 nucleotides line up with TRBD1. Looked up from germline, CDR1 is SGHDN and CDR2 is FVKESK. The CDR3 loop spans 17 amino acids. The trim removed 4 bases at V and 4 bases at J, leaving 15 bases unmatched.

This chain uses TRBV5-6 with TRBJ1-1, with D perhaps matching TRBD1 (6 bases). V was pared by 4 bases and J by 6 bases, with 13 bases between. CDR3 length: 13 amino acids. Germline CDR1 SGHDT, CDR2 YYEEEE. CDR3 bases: TGTGCCAGCAGCCCACAGGGTAACCCTGAAGCTTTCTTT. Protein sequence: CASSPQGNPEAFF.

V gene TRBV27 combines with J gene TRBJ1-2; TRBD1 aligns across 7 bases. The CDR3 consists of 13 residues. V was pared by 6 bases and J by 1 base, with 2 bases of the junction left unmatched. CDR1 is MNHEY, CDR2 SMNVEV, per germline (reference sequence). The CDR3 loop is CASRQGNNYGYTF. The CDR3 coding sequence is TGTGCCAGCAGACAGGGGAATAACTATGGCTACACCTTC.

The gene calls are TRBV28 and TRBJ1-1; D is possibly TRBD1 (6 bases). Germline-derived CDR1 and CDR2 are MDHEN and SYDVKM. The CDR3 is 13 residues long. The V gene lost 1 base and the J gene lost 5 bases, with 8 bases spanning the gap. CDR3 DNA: TGTGCCAGCAGTTTATCAGGGGAAACTGAAGCTTTCTTT. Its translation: CASSLSGETEAFF.

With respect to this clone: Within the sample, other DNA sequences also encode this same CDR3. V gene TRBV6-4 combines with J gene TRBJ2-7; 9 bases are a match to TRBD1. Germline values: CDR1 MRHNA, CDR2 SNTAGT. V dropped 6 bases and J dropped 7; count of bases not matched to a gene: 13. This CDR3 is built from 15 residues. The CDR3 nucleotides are TGTGCCAGCAGACCCCGGGACAGGGTAGGTAATGAGCAGTACTTC. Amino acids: CASRPRDRVGNEQYF.

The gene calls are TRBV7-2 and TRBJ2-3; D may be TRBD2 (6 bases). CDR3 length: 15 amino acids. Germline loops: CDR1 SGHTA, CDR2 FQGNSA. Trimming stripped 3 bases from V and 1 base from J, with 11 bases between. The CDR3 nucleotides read TGTGCCAGCAGCTTCGGCGGGATCCGCACAGATACGCAGTATTTT. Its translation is CASSFGGIRTDTQYF.

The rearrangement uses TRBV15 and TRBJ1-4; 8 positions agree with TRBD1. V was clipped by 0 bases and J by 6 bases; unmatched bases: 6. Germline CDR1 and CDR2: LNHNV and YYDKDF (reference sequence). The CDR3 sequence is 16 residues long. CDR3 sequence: CATSRDSGTGDEKLFF. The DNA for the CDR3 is TGTGCCACCAGCAGAGATTCCGGGACAGGAGATGAAAAACTGTTTTTT.

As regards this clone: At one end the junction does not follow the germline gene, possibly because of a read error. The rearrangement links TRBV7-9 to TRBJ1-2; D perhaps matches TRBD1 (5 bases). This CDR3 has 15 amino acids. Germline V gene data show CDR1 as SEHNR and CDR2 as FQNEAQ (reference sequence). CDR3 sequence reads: CSSSLPDRANYGYTF. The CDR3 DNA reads TGTTCCAGCAGCTTACCCGACAGAGCTAACTATGGCTACACCTTC.

The chain's CDR3 is CASSGGGAGYNEQFF. For the CDR3, the DNA is TGCGCCAGCAGTGGCGGGGGGGCCGGGTACAATGAGCAGTTCTTC. The chain has TRBV10-1 and TRBJ2-1; 9 bases match TRBD2. The junction had 5 bases not matched to a gene; V was cut back by 4 bases and J by 4 bases. Germline values: CDR1 WNHNN, CDR2 SYGVQD (reference sequence). This CDR3 has 15 residues.

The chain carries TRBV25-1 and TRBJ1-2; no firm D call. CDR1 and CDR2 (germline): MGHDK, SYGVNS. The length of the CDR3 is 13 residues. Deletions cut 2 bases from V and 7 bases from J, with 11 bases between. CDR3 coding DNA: TGTGCCAGCAGTGAAACTGGACGGGGTGGCTACACCTTC. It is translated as CASSETGRGGYTF.

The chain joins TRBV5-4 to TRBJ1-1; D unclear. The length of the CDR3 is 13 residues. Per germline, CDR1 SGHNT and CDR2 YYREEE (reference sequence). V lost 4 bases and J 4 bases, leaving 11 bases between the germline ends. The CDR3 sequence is CASSPLSGTEAFF. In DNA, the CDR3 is TGTGCCAGCAGCCCCCTTTCGGGCACTGAAGCTTTCTTT.

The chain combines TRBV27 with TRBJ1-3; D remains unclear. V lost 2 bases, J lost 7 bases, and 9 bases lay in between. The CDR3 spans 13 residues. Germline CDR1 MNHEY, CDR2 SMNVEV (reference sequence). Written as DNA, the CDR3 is TGTGCCAGCAGTTTAGGCCCATCTAACACCATATATTTT. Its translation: CASSLGPSNTIYF.

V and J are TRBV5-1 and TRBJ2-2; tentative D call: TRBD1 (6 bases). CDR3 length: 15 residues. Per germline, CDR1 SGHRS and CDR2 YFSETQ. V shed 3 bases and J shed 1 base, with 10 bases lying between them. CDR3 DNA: TGCGCCAGCAGCTATGGACAGAAGAACACCGGGGAGCTGTTTTTT. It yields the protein CASSYGQKNTGELFF.

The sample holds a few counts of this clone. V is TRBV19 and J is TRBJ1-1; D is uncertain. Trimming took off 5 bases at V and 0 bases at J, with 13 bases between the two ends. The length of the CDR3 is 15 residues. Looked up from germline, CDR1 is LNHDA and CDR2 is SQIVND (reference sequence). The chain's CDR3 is CASSSRTALNTEAFF. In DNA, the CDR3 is TGTGCCAGTAGTTCCCGGACTGCCCTGAACACTGAAGCTTTCTTT.

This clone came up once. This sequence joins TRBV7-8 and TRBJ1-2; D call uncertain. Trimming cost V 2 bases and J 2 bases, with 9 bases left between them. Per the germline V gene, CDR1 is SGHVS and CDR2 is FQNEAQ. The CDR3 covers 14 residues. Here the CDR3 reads CASSLFGENYGYTF. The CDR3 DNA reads TGTGCCAGCAGCTTATTCGGGGAAAACTATGGCTACACCTTC.

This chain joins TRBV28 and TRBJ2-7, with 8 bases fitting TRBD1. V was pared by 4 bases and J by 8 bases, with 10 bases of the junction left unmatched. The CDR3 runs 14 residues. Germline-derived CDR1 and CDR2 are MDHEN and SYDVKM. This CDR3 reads CASSSSGGSVKQYF. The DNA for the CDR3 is TGTGCCAGCAGTTCTTCAGGGGGCTCTGTGAAGCAGTACTTC.

CDR3 sequence: CASRARDITDTQYF. As DNA, the CDR3 is TGTGCCAGCAGGGCCCGGGACATCACAGATACGCAGTATTTT. The chain links TRBV6-6 to TRBJ2-3; perhaps TRBD1 as D (6 bases). The V end was cut by 6 bases, the J end by 2 bases, with 12 bases between. The CDR3 spans 14 residues. Germline values: CDR1 MNHNY, CDR2 SVGAGI (reference sequence).